This TCR beta chain was captured by sequencing in a study of vaccination and CD4 T cells after COVID-19. Study in general: Six males and four females, two of them Hispanic, were enrolled as convalescents.

This clonotype is classed as medium-sized. Its antigen is unidentified. The CDR3 totals 15 residues. CDR1 and CDR2 (germline): MNHNS, SASEGT. V lost 7 bases and J 4 bases, leaving 17 bases between the germline ends. The sample's treatment: approximately 9-day PBMC culture with coronavirus spike peptide pools or control peptides (ViraFEST assay). Investigators obtained the unexposed donor's CD4+ T cells before the COVID-19 pandemic (2011-2018). Following culture for approximately nine days, CD4+ T cells were isolated by negative selection. Sequencing of DNA taken from cultured CD4+ T cells relied on the Oncomine TCR Beta short-read assay. TCRdb called the PCR reads again in MiXCR, with one record for every CDR3 protein. The table records roughly 7,400 distinct CDR3 sequences, roughly 40% of them present only once.

The chain is built from TRBV6-1 and TRBJ1-5, with a weak D call TRBD1 (6 bases). The clonotype comes from a human donor in good health. Sequenced material: CD4+ T cells from blood, cultured in vitro. CDR3 sequence reads: CASMIGGARNQPQHF. The CDR3 DNA follows: TGTGCCAGCATGATAGGGGGGGCACGTAATCAGCCCCAGCATTTT.